The 6 T cell receptor beta chains listed next were all sequenced from one sample in a study of T cell repertoires in cytomegalovirus infection. MiXCR, run by TCRdb on the reads, gives a single entry per CDR3 protein. The table has around 440,000 distinct CDR3 sequences, approximately 10% seen once. Sequencing was carried out using PBMCs. The origin of the receptors is a human donor in good health (CMV status not recorded). Some clones in this sample may be carry-over from other donors' samples.

This clonotype was observed many times. The V gene is TRBV6-1, the J gene TRBJ2-7; D gene ambiguous. The ends were cut back, 4 bases at V and 1 base at J, with 8 bases in the middle. Germline V CDR1 and CDR2: MNHNS, SASEGT. The length of the CDR3 is 13 residues. The CDR3 DNA is TGTGCCAGCAGTGTCCCTGCTTCCTACGAGCAGTACTTC. Translation gives CASSVPASYEQYF.

This clonotype was detected a few times. This chain joins TRBV2 and TRBJ2-1; tentatively, D is TRBD2 (5 bases). V gave up 6 bases and J gave up 4 bases, with 16 bases separating them. The germline V gene has CDR1 SNHLY and CDR2 FYNNEI. The CDR3 runs 15 residues. DNA of the CDR3: TGTGCCAGCAGAATAAAGGCCCCGGGATACAATGAGCAGTTCTTC. Translating gives CASRIKAPGYNEQFF.

The sample holds a few counts of this clonotype. The V and J genes are TRBV27 and TRBJ1-4; weak D call: TRBD1 (6 bases). This CDR3 contains 17 residues. V was clipped by 5 bases and J by 6 bases, with 22 bases between them. Germline V CDR1 and CDR2: MNHEY, SMNVEV (reference sequence). CDR3 in DNA: TGTGCCAGCAGTAATCTTAAGGAGGGGGTGGTGTATGAAAAACTGTTTTTT. As protein: CASSNLKEGVVYEKLFF.

This clonotype has ten or more counts. The genes are TRBV6-5 and TRBJ1-6, with D unresolved. Between the trimmed V and J ends, which lost 2 bases and 7 bases, there was a span of 3 bases. There are 12 residues in the CDR3. Germline CDR1 MNHEY, CDR2 SVGAGI. The CDR3 DNA reads as TGTGCCAGCAGTTACCCGAATTCACCCCTCCACTTT. Protein product: CASSYPNSPLHF.

This clonotype was seen ten or more times. The V call is TRBV12-5, the J call TRBJ2-5, with TRBD2 matching 10 bases. There are 18 residues in the CDR3. Germline trimming cut 0 bases from V and 5 bases from J; bases unmatched to any gene: 12. Germline lookup yields CDR1 LGHNT and CDR2 FRNRAP. The CDR3 DNA reads TGTGCTAGTGGTTTGGTACTCGGACTAGCGGATCTCATCGAGACCCAGTACTTC. Translating gives CASGLVLGLADLIETQYF.

The chain employs TRBV19 and TRBJ2-1; TRBD1 matches at 7 bases. Trimming at V came to 4 bases and at J to 4 bases, leaving 7 bases not matched to a gene. The length of the CDR3 is 15 residues. Germline V lookup: CDR1 LNHDA, CDR2 SQIVND (reference sequence). The CDR3: CASSTAGGVYNEQFF. The CDR3 bases are TGTGCCAGTAGTACGGCAGGGGGTGTTTACAATGAGCAGTTCTTC.